Each of the 22 T cell receptor beta chains below was sequenced from the same sample in a study of OX40 agonist ivuxolimab in advanced cancers. Only in-frame clones appear in the TCRdb table, and some are missing; sequencing was by immunoSEQ multiplex PCR. The sample lists roughly 59,000 clones; about 92% were seen once. The sample was CD4+ or CD8+ T cells sorted from blood, taken in a trial of the OX40 agonist ivuxolimab. Every receptor here comes from an adult with an advanced solid tumor such as melanoma, head and neck, liver or kidney cancer.

The chain carries TRBV6-5 and TRBJ2-7; a possible D gene is TRBD1 (5 bases). Germline assignment: CDR1 MNHEY and CDR2 SVGAGI. The V and J ends lost 3 bases and 2 bases respectively, with 11 bases between them. The CDR3 spans 14 residues. The CDR3 DNA follows: TGTGCCAGCAGTTATGGGGCAGGGCCCTACGAGCAGTACTTC. The encoded protein is CASSYGAGPYEQYF.

The table lists this clone with a count of one. The chain has TRBV7-9 and TRBJ2-5, with D maybe TRBD1 (6 bases). CDR3 length: 16 residues. Germline CDR1 is SEHNR and CDR2 is FQNEAQ (reference sequence). The V end was cut by 5 bases, the J end by 1 base, with 17 bases between. CDR3 region: CASSEKDSQPQETQYF. The CDR3 coding sequence is TGTGCCAGCAGCGAAAAGGACAGCCAGCCCCAAGAGACCCAGTACTTC.

The V call is TRBV7-9, the J call TRBJ1-2; 7 bases are a match to TRBD1. CDR3 size: 13 residues. Germline V gene sequence: CDR1 SEHNR, CDR2 FQNEAQ (reference sequence). V lost 3 bases to trimming and J lost 3 bases; unmatched junction nucleotides: 1. The CDR3 bases are TGTGCCAGCAGCTTCGACAGGGACTATGGCTACACCTTC. Encoded protein: CASSFDRDYGYTF.

V and J are TRBV11-2 and TRBJ2-7; a possible D gene is TRBD1 (6 bases). Trimming removed 3 bases at V and 5 bases at J, with 11 bases between. Germline V gene lookup returns CDR1 SGHAT and CDR2 FQNNGV. This CDR3 is built from 13 residues. CDR3 sequence: CASSFDRDNEQYF. CDR3 DNA sequence: TGTGCCAGCAGCTTCGACCGGGACAACGAGCAGTACTTC.

This clone was counted between two and nine times. CDR3 sequence: CASSDSGTNEQFF. In DNA, the CDR3 is TGTGCCAGCAGTGACTCGGGAACGAATGAGCAGTTCTTC. This chain joins TRBV6-4 and TRBJ2-1; no definite D call. CDR3 length: 13 residues. Germline-derived CDR1 and CDR2 are MRHNA and SNTAGT. Trimming removed 0 bases from V and 7 bases from J, with 7 bases in between.

About this clone itself: Relative to the germline gene, one junction end is altered; a read error may explain this. V and J are TRBV25-1 and TRBJ1-6; D is undetermined. Germline V gene lookup returns CDR1 MGHDK and CDR2 SYGVNS. CDR3 length: 11 amino acids. Written as DNA, the CDR3 is TGTGCCAGCAGTGAATATGGCACTTGGGACTTT. It specifies CASSEYGTWDF.

The chain has TRBV11-2 and TRBJ2-1; D remains unclear. The CDR3 length is 15 residues. V was pared by 2 bases and J by 2 bases, with 10 bases between. The V gene's germline CDR1 is SGHAT and CDR2 FQNNGV. The CDR3 loop reads CASSLSDGPYNEQFF. The CDR3, as DNA: TGTGCCAGCAGCTTATCGGACGGCCCCTACAATGAGCAGTTCTTC.

V gene TRBV5-1 combines with J gene TRBJ2-7; TRBD2 agrees at 10 bases. Germline values: CDR1 SGHRS, CDR2 YFSETQ. The CDR3 loop spans 15 amino acids. The V and J ends lost 0 bases and 2 bases, in that order; junction bases with no gene match: 2. CDR3 in DNA: TGCGCCAGCAGCTTGGCTAGCGGGAGTCCCTACGAGCAGTACTTC. Protein product: CASSLASGSPYEQYF. The variable domain in full, with the rest retrieved from reference TRBV5-1 and TRBJ2-7, is KAGVTQTPRYLIKTRGQQVTLSCSPISGHRSVSWYQQTPGQGLQFLFEYFSETQRNKGNFPGRFSGRQFSNSRSEMNVSTLELGDSALYLCASSLASGSPYEQYFGPGTRLTVT.

The chain combines TRBV7-9 with TRBJ1-1; D gene ambiguous. The germline V gene has CDR1 SEHNR and CDR2 FQNEAQ (reference sequence). The CDR3 has 14 amino acids. Trimming removed 3 bases at V and 5 bases at J, with 13 bases between. The DNA for the CDR3 is TGTGCCAGCAGCTTGACGGCAAAGGTGACTGAAGCTTTCTTT. This encodes CASSLTAKVTEAFF.

CDR3 residues: CASSSNLDIYGYTF. The CDR3 nucleotides are TGTGCCAGCAGCTCTAACCTAGACATCTATGGCTACACCTTC. This chain uses TRBV5-4 with TRBJ1-2; the D is unclear. CDR1 and CDR2 from the germline V gene are SGHNT and YYREEE (reference sequence). Trimming shortened V by 3 bases and J by 4 bases, and 13 bases separated the two germline ends. The CDR3 runs 14 residues. Filled out from reference TRBV5-4 and TRBJ1-2, the complete variable domain reads ETGVTQSPTHLIKTRGQQVTLRCSSQSGHNTVSWYQQALGQGPQFIFQYYREEENGRGNFPPRFSGLQFPNYSSELNVNALELDDSALYLCASSSNLDIYGYTFGSGTRLTVV.

This clone occurred once. The chain recombines TRBV4-3 with TRBJ2-4; D is uncertain. CDR1 and CDR2 (germline): LGHNA, YSLEER. Trimming cost V 1 base and J 0 bases, with 4 bases left between them. The CDR3 totals 14 residues. CDR3 amino acids: CASSQGLAKNIQYF. CDR3 in DNA: TGCGCCAGCAGCCAAGGACTAGCCAAAAACATTCAGTACTTC.

The genes are TRBV6-1 and TRBJ2-7; 9 nucleotides agree with TRBD2. The CDR3 contains 19 residues. CDR1 is MNHNS, CDR2 SASEGT, per germline. Losses at the gene ends were 4 bases for V and 0 bases for J; bases not matched to a gene: 16. CDR3 sequence (DNA): TGTGCCAGCAGTGGAGTCGGGGGCATTAGCGGGAGACTCTCCTACGAGCAGTACTTC. Translating gives CASSGVGGISGRLSYEQYF.

This chain uses TRBV14 with TRBJ1-2; D is possibly TRBD1 (6 bases). Trimming left V 4 bases short and J 3 bases short, with 15 bases between. This CDR3 has 15 residues. CDR1 and CDR2 (germline): SGHDN, FVKESK. The CDR3 coding sequence is TGTGCCAGCAGCCGGGCAGGGACAAAGCACTATGGCTACACCTTC. Protein sequence: CASSRAGTKHYGYTF. The complete variable domain, with remaining parts taken from reference TRBV14 and TRBJ1-2, reads EAGVTQFPSHSVIEKGQTVTLRCDPISGHDNLYWYRRVMGKEIKFLLHFVKESKQDESGMPNNRFLAERTGGTYSTLKVQPAELEDSGVYFCASSRAGTKHYGYTFGSGTRLTVV.

This clone showed up many times. The chain recombines TRBV19 with TRBJ1-2; the match to TRBD1 covers 9 bases. CDR3 length: 15 amino acids. Germline CDR1 is LNHDA and CDR2 is SQIVND (reference sequence). J lost 6 bases, V lost 8 bases, and 13 bases had no gene match. DNA for the CDR3: TGTGCCAGTCTGCTAACAGGGGGCTCTGGGAATGGCTACACCTTC. This gives the protein CASLLTGGSGNGYTF. Together with reference TRBV19 and TRBJ1-2, the CDR3 gives the full variable domain: DGGITQSPKYLFRKEGQNVTLSCEQNLNHDAMYWYRQDPGQGLRLIYYSQIVNDFQKGDIAEGYSVSREKKESFPLTVTSAQKNPTAFYLCASLLTGGSGNGYTFGSGTRLTVV.

This clone was found a few times. For the CDR3, the DNA is TGCGCCACTTCGACAGGGTTTTCAGTGTTCGAGCAGTACTTC. It specifies CATSTGFSVFEQYF. The rearrangement links TRBV10-2 to TRBJ2-7; 7 positions match TRBD1. The length of the CDR3 is 14 residues. CDR1 is WSHSY, CDR2 SAAADI, per germline. After removal of 10 bases from V and 6 bases from J, the junction contained 15 bases not matched to a gene.

The CDR3 loop is CASSLGVEQFF. Written as DNA, the CDR3 is TGTGCCAGCAGCTTAGGCGTGGAGCAGTTCTTC. J is TRBJ2-1 and V is TRBV7-6; no firm D call. The CDR3 consists of 11 residues. Trimming cost V 1 base and J 10 bases, with 5 bases left between them. Germline loops: CDR1 SGHVS, CDR2 FNYEAQ.

This chain uses TRBV5-1 with TRBJ2-7; TRBD1 matches at 7 bases. The CDR3 totals 13 residues. J lost 3 bases, V lost 3 bases, and 3 bases had no gene match. Germline CDR1 is SGHRS and CDR2 is YFSETQ. This CDR3 reads CASSSGTDYEQYF. The CDR3 DNA reads as TGCGCCAGCAGCTCAGGGACAGACTACGAGCAGTACTTC.

The gene calls are TRBV6-1 and TRBJ1-1, with 7 bases matching TRBD1. In germline, CDR1 is MNHNS, CDR2 SASEGT. The CDR3 loop spans 14 amino acids. Losses at the gene ends were 5 bases for V and 4 bases for J; bases not matched to a gene: 7. CDR3 region: CASSIGGRFTEAFF. The DNA for the CDR3 is TGTGCCAGCAGTATAGGGGGCAGGTTCACTGAAGCTTTCTTT.

The V gene is TRBV13, the J gene TRBJ2-3; no clear D gene. This CDR3 region has 15 residues. V was clipped by 0 bases and J by 0 bases, with 7 bases between them. CDR1 is PRHDT and CDR2 is FYEKMQ in the germline V gene (reference sequence). CDR3 DNA sequence: TGTGCCAGCAGCTTAGGCGGATACAGCACAGATACGCAGTATTTT. Encoded protein: CASSLGGYSTDTQYF.

The V and J genes are TRBV7-9 and TRBJ1-1, with D perhaps matching TRBD1 (6 bases). Trimming removed 5 bases at V and 0 bases at J, with 13 bases between. The CDR3 consists of 15 residues. CDR1 is SEHNR, CDR2 FQNEAQ, per germline (reference sequence). In DNA form, the CDR3 reads TGTGCCAGCAGCCCCCGACAGGAAATGAACACTGAAGCTTTCTTT. It translates to CASSPRQEMNTEAFF.

A few counts support this clone. The chain carries TRBV29-1 and TRBJ1-1; tentatively, D is TRBD1 (5 bases). CDR1 SQVTM and CDR2 ANQGSEA come from the germline V gene. The CDR3 is 12 residues long. With 5 bases removed from V and 6 bases from J, the gap between germline ends came to 13 bases. As DNA, the CDR3 is TGCAGCGTTCAACCCCAGGGATCTGAAGCTTTCTTT. It is translated as CSVQPQGSEAFF.

The chain uses TRBV9 and TRBJ2-7; D uncertain. This CDR3 is 11 amino acids long. The germline gives CDR1 SGDLS, CDR2 YYNGEE. V was pared by 2 bases and J by 6 bases, with 6 bases between. CDR3 in DNA: TGTGCCAGCAGCGTTTCGAGCGAGCAGTACTTC. This gives the protein CASSVSSEQYF.